The next 29 T cell receptor beta chains were all read from a single sample in a study of blood T cells in healthy people across ages. For the second PCR, which ran for roughly 6 to 12 cycles, a sample-barcoded 5' primer and a J-beta primer mix were used. TCRdb processed the 5' RACE reads anew with MiXCR; each CDR3 protein has one entry. This sample has approximately 290,000 distinct CDR3 sequences, with 25% to 30% found just once. The specimen sequenced was blood. These receptors were taken from a woman in her 70s in good health.

Here the CDR3 DNA reads TGCGCCAGCAGCCACCCCGCTGCTAGGAGCTCCTACGAGCAGTACTTC. Translating it yields CASSHPAARSSYEQYF. The chain recombines TRBV4-1 with TRBJ2-7, with D unclear. CDR3 length: 16 residues. Germline V CDR1 and CDR2: MGHRA, YSYEKL. The ends were cut back, 3 bases at V and 0 bases at J, with 15 bases in the middle.

This rearrangement joins TRBV4-1 to TRBJ2-2, with 11 bases that match TRBD1. The germline V gene encodes CDR1 MGHRA and CDR2 YSYEKL. There are 19 residues in the CDR3. The V segment lost 6 bases and the J segment 8 bases; nucleotides outside the gene matches: 20. CDR3 DNA sequence: TGCGCCAGCAGAGGAACAAGGACAGGGGGCAAATACGTACTGGGGGAGCTGTTTTTT. Its protein is CASRGTRTGGKYVLGELFF.

This clonotype has more than one count but fewer than ten. The chain has TRBV15 and TRBJ2-1; D possibly corresponds to TRBD1 (5 bases). Germline lookup yields CDR1 LNHNV and CDR2 YYDKDF (reference sequence). Trimming cost V 1 base and J 4 bases, with 14 bases left between them. The CDR3 contains 16 residues. This CDR3 is CATSRVGLKWYNEQFF. The CDR3 bases are TGTGCCACCAGCAGAGTGGGGCTGAAGTGGTACAATGAGCAGTTCTTC.

This chain connects TRBV20-1 to TRBJ1-6; tentative D call: TRBD1 (6 bases). Looked up from germline, CDR1 is DFQATT and CDR2 is SNEGSKA (reference sequence). Trimming took off 0 bases at V and 10 bases at J, with 16 bases between the two ends. The CDR3 length is 15 residues. CDR3 region: CSARDELGGASPLHF. In nucleotides, the CDR3 is TGCAGTGCTAGAGATGAATTAGGGGGAGCCTCACCCCTCCACTTT.

To note about this clonotype: At one boundary the junction diverges from the germline segment, which might be a read error. This rearrangement joins TRBV29-1 to TRBJ2-7; TRBD2 matches at 7 bases. CDR3 length equals 14 residues. Germline loops: CDR1 SQVTM, CDR2 ANQGSEA. CDR3 loop: CSVGSSGNSCEQYF. In DNA form, the CDR3 reads TGCAGCGTTGGGTCTAGCGGAAACTCCTGCGAGCAGTACTTC.

To note about this clonotype: The junction departs from germline at one end; a sequencing error may be responsible. The chain is built from TRBV7-2 and TRBJ2-5; D is ambiguous. The J call is in doubt because the DNA end fits TRBJ2-7 better. CDR3 length: 16 residues. Germline V gene lookup returns CDR1 SGHTA and CDR2 FQGNSA. The CDR3 is CVSTAKGLADSYEQYF. CDR3 coding DNA: TGTGTCAGCACCGCGAAAGGGTTGGCGGACTCCTACGAGCAGTACTTC.

V usage is TRBV7-6 and J usage is TRBJ1-6, with D possibly being TRBD1 (6 bases). V lost 1 base and J 0 bases, leaving 10 bases between the germline ends. Germline V gene lookup returns CDR1 SGHVS and CDR2 FNYEAQ. The CDR3 runs 17 residues. The DNA for the CDR3 is TGTGCCAGCAGCTTAGGCGGGGGCGCCTCCTATAATTCACCCCTCCACTTT. It codes for CASSLGGGASYNSPLHF.

This clonotype was counted a few times. No conserved phenylalanine or tryptophan ends this CDR3, so it is likely a read error. The V gene is TRBV20-1, the J gene TRBJ1-1; D is unresolved. The CDR3 loop spans 15 amino acids. CDR1 DFQATT and CDR2 SNEGSKA come from the germline V gene (reference sequence). V gave up 4 bases and J gave up 1 base, with 16 bases separating them. The CDR3 loop reads CSATSRARKNTEAFL. The CDR3, as DNA: TGCAGTGCTACATCTCGAGCCCGGAAGAACACTGAAGCTTTCCTT.

The J gene is TRBJ1-3, the V gene TRBV3-1; tentatively, D is TRBD1 (6 bases). Trimming pared 5 bases from V and 4 bases from J, leaving 12 bases between. Germline loops: CDR1 LGHDT, CDR2 YNNKEL (reference sequence). CDR3 length: 14 residues. The CDR3 DNA follows: TGTGCCAGCAGCAAAACAGGGTCGGGAAACACCATATATTTT. It yields the protein CASSKTGSGNTIYF.

The V gene is TRBV29-1, the J gene TRBJ2-5, with D possibly TRBD2 on 6 matching bases. Germline values: CDR1 SQVTM, CDR2 ANQGSEA. The CDR3 covers 12 residues. The V gene lost 1 base and the J gene lost 9 bases, with 12 bases spanning the gap. The CDR3 sequence is CSVEVLREPQYF. The CDR3 DNA sequence: TGCAGCGTTGAAGTGCTCCGGGAGCCCCAGTACTTC.

This clonotype appeared once. The chain has TRBV7-9 and TRBJ2-5; 7 bases agree with TRBD2. J lost 2 bases, V lost 3 bases, and 6 bases had no gene match. The CDR3 has 15 residues. Germline values: CDR1 SEHNR, CDR2 FQNEAQ (reference sequence). DNA for the CDR3: TGTGCCAGCAGCTTTGTGTCTAGCGGACAAGAGACCCAGTACTTC. Translated, it gives CASSFVSSGQETQYF.

This chain connects TRBV7-3 to TRBJ2-2; 8 nucleotides agree with TRBD1. V lost 2 bases to trimming and J lost 6 bases; unmatched junction nucleotides: 11. Germline CDR1 SGHTA, CDR2 FQGTGA. This CDR3 is built from 17 residues. CDR3 sequence reads: CASSLRPTGGGSGELFF. In nucleotides, the CDR3 is TGTGCCAGCAGCTTACGACCCACAGGGGGAGGATCCGGGGAGCTGTTTTTT.

The chain links TRBV7-2 to TRBJ2-5; D gene uncertain. The end of the DNA is better explained by TRBJ2-7, so the J call may be wrong. CDR1 and CDR2 (germline): SGHTA, FQGNSA. CDR3 length equals 14 residues. This CDR3 reads CASSPNPVVYEQYF. The CDR3 nucleotides are TGTGCCAGCAGTCCAAACCCGGTAGTCTACGAGCAGTACTTC.

This clonotype was observed a handful of times. The rearrangement joins TRBV4-3 to TRBJ2-3, with D possibly TRBD2 on 6 matching bases. This CDR3 contains 15 residues. V shed 1 base and J shed 4 bases, with 12 bases lying between them. Germline lookup yields CDR1 LGHNA and CDR2 YSLEER. The CDR3 protein is CASSQAPTGADTQYF. The CDR3 DNA sequence: TGCGCCAGCAGCCAAGCCCCAACGGGGGCAGATACGCAGTATTTT.

V and J are TRBV28 and TRBJ2-7; 8 nucleotides agree with TRBD2. Germline CDR1 and CDR2: MDHEN and SYDVKM. This CDR3 is built from 15 residues. J lost 1 base, V lost 7 bases, and 9 bases had no gene match. The CDR3 coding sequence is TGTGCCAGCAAACCCCATGCGGGAGGATCCTACGAGCAGTACTTC. Residues: CASKPHAGGSYEQYF.

A few counts support this clonotype. This chain joins TRBV20-1 and TRBJ2-3; 10 nucleotides align to TRBD2. The CDR3 totals 13 residues. V shed 6 bases, J shed 6 bases, and the junction held 6 bases outside the gene matches. Germline CDR1 DFQATT, CDR2 SNEGSKA (reference sequence). CDR3 DNA: TGCAGTGCCCCCGGGACTAGCGCGGATACGCAGTATTTT. As protein: CSAPGTSADTQYF.

This clonotype has a count of ten or more. The chain couples TRBV29-1 to TRBJ2-4; D may be TRBD1 (5 bases). Trimming shortened V by 8 bases and J by 3 bases, and 14 bases separated the two germline ends. This CDR3 is built from 13 residues. Per the germline V gene, CDR1 is SQVTM and CDR2 is ANQGSEA. The CDR3 loop reads CSPDTLHKNIQYF. The CDR3 DNA reads TGCAGCCCGGACACGCTGCACAAAAACATTCAGTACTTC.

This clonotype was counted between two and nine times. The rearrangement joins TRBV11-2 to TRBJ2-3; D unclear. CDR1 and CDR2 (germline): SGHAT, FQNNGV. Trimming removed 2 bases at V and 1 base at J, with 7 bases between. The CDR3 length is 14 residues. In DNA form, the CDR3 reads TGTGCCAGCAGCTTACCAATGGGCACAGATACGCAGTATTTT. Encoded protein: CASSLPMGTDTQYF.

CDR3 amino acids: CASSLGASLHEQFF. In nucleotides, the CDR3 is TGTGCCAGCAGCTTAGGGGCTAGCCTCCATGAGCAGTTCTTC. This chain joins TRBV11-1 and TRBJ2-1, with D possibly being TRBD2 (5 bases). The CDR3 spans 14 residues. Looked up from germline, CDR1 is SGHAT and CDR2 is FQDESV (reference sequence). The germline V and J ends were trimmed by 1 base and 8 bases, with 12 bases remaining between them.

The chain is built from TRBV12-3 or TRBV12-4 and TRBJ2-1; D is unresolved. This CDR3 has 16 residues. Trimming pared 7 bases from V and 6 bases from J, leaving 22 bases between. The CDR3 nucleotides read TGTGCCAGCAACCTCCAGAGTACATCAACTTCCAATGAGCAGTTCTTC. Its protein is CASNLQSTSTSNEQFF.

The chain recombines TRBV7-2 with TRBJ2-5; TRBD2 aligns across 7 bases. The J call could be wrong; TRBJ2-1 is a better fit for the DNA end. CDR1 SGHTA and CDR2 FQGNSA come from the germline V gene. This CDR3 contains 13 residues. In DNA, the CDR3 is TGTGCCAGCACTGGGAGTGGGAGGGGTGAGCAGTTCTTC. Translation gives CASTGSGRGEQFF.

The rearrangement uses TRBV28 and TRBJ2-5; D is possibly TRBD1 or TRBD2 (6 bases each). The CDR3 runs 18 residues. Germline values: CDR1 MDHEN, CDR2 SYDVKM. Trimming cost V 6 bases and J 5 bases, with 28 bases left between them. The CDR3 region is CASSPSVRTMGGEETQYF. The CDR3 DNA is TGTGCCAGCAGCCCCTCTGTGCGAACCATGGGGGGCGAGGAGACCCAGTACTTC.

This clonotype has more than one count but fewer than ten. V usage is TRBV7-6 and J usage is TRBJ2-1; 7 nucleotides align to TRBD2. The DNA end is a closer match to TRBJ2-5, so the J assignment may be wrong. The germline CDR1 and CDR2 sequences are SGHVS and FNYEAQ. This CDR3 spans 14 amino acids. The CDR3 loop is CASSLESGKKTQYF. In DNA form, the CDR3 reads TGTGCCAGCAGCTTAGAGAGCGGGAAGAAGACCCAGTACTTC.

The J gene is TRBJ2-5, the V gene TRBV7-9; D remains unclear. Trimming cost V 1 base and J 5 bases, with 11 bases left between them. This CDR3 spans 14 amino acids. The germline V gene has CDR1 SEHNR and CDR2 FQNEAQ (reference sequence). CDR3 DNA sequence: TGTGCCAGCAGCTTAGTGGGCTCGGTGGAGACCCAGTACTTC. As protein: CASSLVGSVETQYF.

This clonotype has a handful of counts. The rearrangement links TRBV25-1 to TRBJ2-2; a possible D gene is TRBD2 (6 bases). CDR3 length: 17 residues. Looked up from germline, CDR1 is MGHDK and CDR2 is SYGVNS. With 2 bases removed from V and 0 bases from J, the gap between germline ends came to 13 bases. CDR3 DNA: TGTGCCAGCAGTGAAAGTCTTGCTAGCGCGAACACCGGGGAGCTGTTTTTT. Its protein product is CASSESLASANTGELFF.

This clonotype was detected only a few times. A much larger clone lies a single base off, so this may be a read error. CDR3 nucleotide sequence: TGTGCCAGTAGTATGAGGGTCGAGGGACTCGGGACCCAGTACTTC. Its translation: CASSMRVEGLGTQYF. The rearrangement uses TRBV19 and TRBJ2-5, with a tentative D call TRBD2 (6 bases). Trimming took off 3 bases at V and 7 bases at J, with 18 bases between the two ends. CDR1 and CDR2 (germline): LNHDA, SQIVND (reference sequence). CDR3 length: 15 amino acids. Combining the CDR3 with reference TRBV19 and TRBJ2-5 gives the whole variable domain DGGITQSPKYLFRKEGQNVTLSCEQNLNHDAMYWYRQDPGQGLRLIYYSQIVNDFQKGDIAEGYSVSREKKESFPLTVTSAQKNPTAFYLCASSMRVEGLGTQYFGPGTRLLVL.

The table lists this clonotype with a few counts. The chain links TRBV12-3 or TRBV12-4 to TRBJ1-1; 11 bases map to TRBD1. This CDR3 spans 14 amino acids. Germline trimming cut 4 bases from V and 5 bases from J; bases unmatched to any gene: 3. The CDR3 protein is CASSSGQGVTEAFF. Written as DNA, the CDR3 is TGTGCCAGCAGTTCGGGACAGGGGGTAACTGAAGCTTTCTTT.

A single count supports this clonotype. CDR3 sequence reads: CASSKTRANEKLFF. CDR3 in DNA: TGCGCCAGCAGCAAGACACGAGCTAATGAAAAACTGTTTTTT. The gene calls are TRBV5-1 and TRBJ1-4; D is uncertain. Germline V gene sequence: CDR1 SGHRS, CDR2 YFSETQ. This CDR3 is built from 14 residues. Trimming took 4 bases from V and 3 from J, leaving 10 bases between them.

V is TRBV11-1 and J is TRBJ2-7, with TRBD2 matching 9 bases. CDR3 length: 16 amino acids. Germline V lookup: CDR1 SGHAT, CDR2 FQDESV (reference sequence). Trimming cost V 4 bases and J 0 bases; bases outside gene matches: 7. CDR3 nucleotides: TGTGCCAGCAGCTGGCTTAGCGGGAGCAGCTCCTACGAGCAGTACTTC. As protein: CASSWLSGSSSYEQYF.